One and the same sample provided the 8 T cell receptor beta chains below, sequenced in a study of blood T cell repertoires in COVID-19. Sequencing was performed with immunoSEQ multiplex PCR; in TCRdb, only in-frame clones are kept and a portion is missing. The table shows approximately 82,000 clones, with just under 85% occurring only once. Sequenced sample: peripheral blood. These receptors came from a woman aged 65 to 85 with active or convalescent COVID-19.

This chain joins TRBV19 and TRBJ1-2, with a weak D call TRBD1 (5 bases). The V end lost 3 bases, the J end lost 14 bases, and 22 bases lay between the germline ends. Germline loops: CDR1 LNHDA, CDR2 SQIVND (reference sequence). The CDR3 loop spans 14 amino acids. CDR3 in DNA: TGTGCCAGTAGTATTTCGGGACTGAGCTATGGAGAGACCTTC. Its translation is CASSISGLSYGETF.

CDR3 region: CASRDYPNEKLFF. CDR3 bases: TGTGCCAGCAGGGACTATCCGAATGAAAAACTGTTTTTT. The chain carries TRBV2 and TRBJ1-4; no firm D call. V dropped 6 bases and J dropped 5 bases, with 10 bases sitting between them. The CDR3 extends over 13 amino acids. CDR1 and CDR2 from the germline V gene are SNHLY and FYNNEI.

The V gene is TRBV6-2 or TRBV6-3, the J gene TRBJ1-2; TRBD1 might be the D (5 bases). Per germline, CDR1 MNHEY and CDR2 SVGEGT. There are 17 residues in the CDR3. V lost 5 bases and J lost 0, with 19 bases in between. DNA of the CDR3: TGTGCCAGCAGTCTAAAAATACAGGAATTGACTAACTATGGCTACACCTTC. Its translation is CASSLKIQELTNYGYTF.

The genes are TRBV4-3 and TRBJ1-2, with D perhaps TRBD1 (5 bases). Trimming stripped 0 bases from V and 2 bases from J, with 16 bases between. The CDR3 is 17 residues long. In germline, CDR1 is LGHNA, CDR2 YSLEER. This CDR3 reads CASSQDRGGVGNYGYTF. The DNA for the CDR3 is TGCGCCAGCAGCCAAGATCGGGGAGGGGTGGGGAACTATGGCTACACCTTC.

The chain recombines TRBV19 with TRBJ2-4; possibly TRBD1 for D (5 bases). CDR3 length: 15 amino acids. V was shortened by 4 bases and J by 0 bases, with 10 bases between the two germline ends. Germline-derived CDR1 and CDR2 are LNHDA and SQIVND (reference sequence). DNA for the CDR3: TGTGCCAGTAGTACCACGACAGTAGCCAAAAACATTCAGTACTTC. Its translation is CASSTTTVAKNIQYF.

This chain joins TRBV11-3 and TRBJ1-3, with D perhaps matching TRBD1 (5 bases). The V and J ends lost 1 base and 6 bases respectively, with 7 bases between them. This CDR3 is 13 amino acids long. Germline V lookup: CDR1 SGHNT, CDR2 YENEEA. The CDR3 loop is CASSLVGQNTIYF. The CDR3, as DNA: TGTGCCAGCAGCTTAGTAGGACAAAACACCATATATTTT.

The V call is TRBV27, the J call TRBJ2-7; D might be TRBD1 (5 bases). CDR3 length: 14 residues. Germline CDR1 MNHEY, CDR2 SMNVEV (reference sequence). V was clipped by 6 bases and J by 2 bases, with 14 bases between them. CDR3 nucleotides: TGTGCCAGCAGGCGACAGTTGGGTCCCTACGAGCAGTACTTC. Translation gives CASRRQLGPYEQYF.

Concerning this clone itself: A read error is likely, as this CDR3 ends without the conserved phenylalanine or tryptophan. Because the CDR3's place on the DNA is in doubt, the DNA is left out and the CDR3 is given as listed by TCRdb. The V call is TRBV21-1, the J call TRBJ1-2. TRBV21-1 is a known pseudogene. The CDR3 region is 11 residues in length, termini included. CDR3: CASSKLCPGCL.